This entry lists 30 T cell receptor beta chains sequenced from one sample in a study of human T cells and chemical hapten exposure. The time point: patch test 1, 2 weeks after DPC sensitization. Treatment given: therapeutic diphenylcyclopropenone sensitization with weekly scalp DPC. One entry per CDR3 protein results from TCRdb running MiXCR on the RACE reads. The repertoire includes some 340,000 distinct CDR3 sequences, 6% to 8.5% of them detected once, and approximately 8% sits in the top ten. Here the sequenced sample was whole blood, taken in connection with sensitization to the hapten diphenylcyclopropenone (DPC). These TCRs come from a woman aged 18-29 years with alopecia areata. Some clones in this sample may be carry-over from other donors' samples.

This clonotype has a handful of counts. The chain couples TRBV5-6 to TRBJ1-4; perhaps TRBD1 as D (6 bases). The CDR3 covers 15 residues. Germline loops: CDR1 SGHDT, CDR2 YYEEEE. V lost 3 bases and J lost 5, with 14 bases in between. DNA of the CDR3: TGTGCCAGCAGCTCCTACAGGGCCCTCAATGAAAAACTGTTTTTT. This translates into CASSSYRALNEKLFF.

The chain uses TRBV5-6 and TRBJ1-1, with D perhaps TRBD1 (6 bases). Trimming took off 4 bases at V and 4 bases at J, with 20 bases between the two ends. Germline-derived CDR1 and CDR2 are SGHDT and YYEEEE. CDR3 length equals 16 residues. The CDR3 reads CASSGRSYRVSTEAFF. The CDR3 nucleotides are TGTGCCAGCAGCGGTCGATCCTACAGGGTATCCACTGAAGCTTTCTTT.

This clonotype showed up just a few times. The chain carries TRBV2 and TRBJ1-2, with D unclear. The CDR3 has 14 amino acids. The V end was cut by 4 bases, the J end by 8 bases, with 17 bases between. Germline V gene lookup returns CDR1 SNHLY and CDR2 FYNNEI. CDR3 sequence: CASSVLGGRGGYTF. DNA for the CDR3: TGTGCCAGCAGTGTCCTTGGCGGGAGAGGAGGCTACACCTTC.

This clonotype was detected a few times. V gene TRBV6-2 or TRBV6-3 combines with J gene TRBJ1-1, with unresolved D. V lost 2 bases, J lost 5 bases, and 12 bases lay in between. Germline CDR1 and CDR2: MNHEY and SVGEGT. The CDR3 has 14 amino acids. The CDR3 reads CASSYLTSRTEAFF. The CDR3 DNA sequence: TGTGCCAGCAGTTACCTGACATCAAGGACTGAAGCTTTCTTT.

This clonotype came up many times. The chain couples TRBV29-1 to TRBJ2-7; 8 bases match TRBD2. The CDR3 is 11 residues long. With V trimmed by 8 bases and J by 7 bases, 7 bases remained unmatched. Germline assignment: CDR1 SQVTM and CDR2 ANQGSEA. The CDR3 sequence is CSIGGDREQYF. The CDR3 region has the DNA TGCAGCATCGGGGGGGATAGGGAGCAGTACTTC.

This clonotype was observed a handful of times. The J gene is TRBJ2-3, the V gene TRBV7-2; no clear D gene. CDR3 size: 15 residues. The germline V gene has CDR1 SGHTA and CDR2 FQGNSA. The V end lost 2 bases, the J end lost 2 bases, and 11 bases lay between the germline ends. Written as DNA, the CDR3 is TGTGCCAGCAGCTTACGCGTCTTCTCCACAGATACGCAGTATTTT. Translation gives CASSLRVFSTDTQYF.

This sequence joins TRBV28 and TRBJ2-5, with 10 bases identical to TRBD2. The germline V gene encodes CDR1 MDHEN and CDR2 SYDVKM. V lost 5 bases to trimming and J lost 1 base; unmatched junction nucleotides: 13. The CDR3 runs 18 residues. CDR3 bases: TGTGCCAGCAGTCCGTTTAGGCGGGCTAGCGGGGGCCAAGAGACCCAGTACTTC. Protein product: CASSPFRRASGGQETQYF.

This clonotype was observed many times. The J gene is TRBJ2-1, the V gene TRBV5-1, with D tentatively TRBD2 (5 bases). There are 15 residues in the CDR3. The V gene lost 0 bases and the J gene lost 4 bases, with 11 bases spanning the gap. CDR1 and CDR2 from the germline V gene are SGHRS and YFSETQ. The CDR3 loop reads CASSLGRPSYNEQFF. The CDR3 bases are TGCGCCAGCAGCTTGGGGAGGCCATCATACAATGAGCAGTTCTTC.

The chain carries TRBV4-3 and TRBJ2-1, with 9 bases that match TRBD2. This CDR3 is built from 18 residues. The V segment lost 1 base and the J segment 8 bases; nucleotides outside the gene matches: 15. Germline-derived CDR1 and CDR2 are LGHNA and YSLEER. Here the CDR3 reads CASSQVTRGGGARYEQFF. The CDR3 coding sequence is TGCGCCAGCAGCCAAGTAACAAGGGGCGGGGGGGCCCGGTATGAGCAGTTCTTC.

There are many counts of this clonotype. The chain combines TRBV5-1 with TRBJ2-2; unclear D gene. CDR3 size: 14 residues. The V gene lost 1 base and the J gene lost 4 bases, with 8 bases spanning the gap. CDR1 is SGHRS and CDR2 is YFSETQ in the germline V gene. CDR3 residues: CASSLPQATGELFF. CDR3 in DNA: TGCGCCAGCAGCTTGCCGCAAGCCACCGGGGAGCTGTTTTTT. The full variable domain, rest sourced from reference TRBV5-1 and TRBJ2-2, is KAGVTQTPRYLIKTRGQQVTLSCSPISGHRSVSWYQQTPGQGLQFLFEYFSETQRNKGNFPGRFSGRQFSNSRSEMNVSTLELGDSALYLCASSLPQATGELFFGEGSRLTVL.

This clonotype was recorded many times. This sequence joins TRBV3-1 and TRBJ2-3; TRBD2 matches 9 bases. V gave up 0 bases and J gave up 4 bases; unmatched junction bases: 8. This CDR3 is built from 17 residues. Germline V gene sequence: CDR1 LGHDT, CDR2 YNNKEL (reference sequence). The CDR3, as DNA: TGTGCCAGCAGCCAAGATCGGAGCGGGGGGTACCCAGATACGCAGTATTTT. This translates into CASSQDRSGGYPDTQYF.

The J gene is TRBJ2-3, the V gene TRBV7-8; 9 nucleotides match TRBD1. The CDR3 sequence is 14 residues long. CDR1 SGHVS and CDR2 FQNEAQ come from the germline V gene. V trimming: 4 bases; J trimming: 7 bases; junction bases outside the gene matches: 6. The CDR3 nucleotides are TGTGCCAGCAGCTCGACAGGGGGAGCCAATACGCAGTATTTT. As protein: CASSSTGGANTQYF.

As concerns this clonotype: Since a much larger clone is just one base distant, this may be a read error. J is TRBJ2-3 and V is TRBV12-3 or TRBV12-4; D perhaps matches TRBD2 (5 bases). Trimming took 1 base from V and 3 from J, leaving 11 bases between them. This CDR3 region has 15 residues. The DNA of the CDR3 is TGTGCCAGCAGTTTAGAATCGGGGAAGACAGATACGCAGTATTTT. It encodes CASSLESGKTDTQYF.

CDR3 nucleotide sequence: TGTGCCAGCTCACCACCCAGGGGCAGCACAGATACGCAGTATTTT. This codes for CASSPPRGSTDTQYF. This rearrangement joins TRBV18 to TRBJ2-3; the D gene is possibly TRBD1 (6 bases). This CDR3 region has 15 residues. The V end was cut by 0 bases, the J end by 0 bases, with 7 bases between. Per the germline V gene, CDR1 is KGHSH and CDR2 is LQKENI.

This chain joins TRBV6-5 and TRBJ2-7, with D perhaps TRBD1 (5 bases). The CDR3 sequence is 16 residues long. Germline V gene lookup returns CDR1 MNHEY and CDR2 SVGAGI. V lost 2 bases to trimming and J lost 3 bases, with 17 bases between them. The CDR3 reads CASSYRKHQGRYEQYF. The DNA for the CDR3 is TGTGCCAGCAGTTACCGCAAGCACCAGGGCCGCTACGAGCAGTACTTC.

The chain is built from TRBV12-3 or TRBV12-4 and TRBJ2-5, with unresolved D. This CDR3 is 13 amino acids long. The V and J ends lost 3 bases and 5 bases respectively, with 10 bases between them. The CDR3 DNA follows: TGTGCCAGCAGTTTCCCCGGGTTGGAGACCCAGTACTTC. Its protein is CASSFPGLETQYF.

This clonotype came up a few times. In DNA form, the CDR3 reads TGTGCCAGCAGCCCCCCGGGACTAGCGGCGCCCGTAGATACGCAGTATTTT. Encoded protein: CASSPPGLAAPVDTQYF. The chain couples TRBV9 to TRBJ2-3; the match to TRBD2 covers 11 bases. Germline assignment: CDR1 SGDLS and CDR2 YYNGEE. This CDR3 is 17 amino acids long. V lost 4 bases, J lost 5 bases, and 12 bases stayed unmatched.

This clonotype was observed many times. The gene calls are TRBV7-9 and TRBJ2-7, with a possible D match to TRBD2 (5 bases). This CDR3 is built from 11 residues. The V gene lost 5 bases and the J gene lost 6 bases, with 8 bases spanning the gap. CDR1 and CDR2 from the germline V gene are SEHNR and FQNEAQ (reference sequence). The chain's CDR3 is CASSRGFEQYF. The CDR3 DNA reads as TGTGCCAGCAGCAGAGGGTTCGAGCAGTACTTC.

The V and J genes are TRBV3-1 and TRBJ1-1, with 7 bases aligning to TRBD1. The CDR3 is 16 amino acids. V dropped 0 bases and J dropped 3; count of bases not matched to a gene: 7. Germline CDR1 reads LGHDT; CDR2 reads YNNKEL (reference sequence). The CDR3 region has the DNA TGTGCCAGCAGCCAAGACAAGACAGGGTTGGACACTGAAGCTTTCTTT. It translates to CASSQDKTGLDTEAFF. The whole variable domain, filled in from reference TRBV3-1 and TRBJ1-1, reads DTAVSQTPKYLVTQMGNDKSIKCEQNLGHDTMYWYKQDSKKFLKIMFSYNNKELIINETVPNRFSPKSPDKAHLNLHINSLELGDSAVYFCASSQDKTGLDTEAFFGQGTRLTVV.

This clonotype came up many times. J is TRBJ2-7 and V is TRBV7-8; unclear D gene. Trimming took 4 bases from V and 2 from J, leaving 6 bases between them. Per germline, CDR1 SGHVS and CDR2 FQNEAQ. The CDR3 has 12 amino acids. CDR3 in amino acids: CASSSRPYEQYF. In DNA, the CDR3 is TGTGCCAGCAGCTCGCGTCCCTACGAGCAGTACTTC.

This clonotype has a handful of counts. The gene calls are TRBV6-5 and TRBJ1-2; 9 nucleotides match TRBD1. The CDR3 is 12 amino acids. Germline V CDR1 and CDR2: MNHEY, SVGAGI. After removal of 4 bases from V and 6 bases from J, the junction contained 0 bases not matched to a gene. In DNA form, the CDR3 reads TGTGCCAGCAGTTGGACAGGGGATGGCTACACCTTC. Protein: CASSWTGDGYTF.

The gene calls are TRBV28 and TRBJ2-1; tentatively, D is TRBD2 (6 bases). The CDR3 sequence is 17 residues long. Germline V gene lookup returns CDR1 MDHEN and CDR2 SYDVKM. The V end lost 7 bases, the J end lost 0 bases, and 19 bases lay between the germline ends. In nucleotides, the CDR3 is TGTGCCAGCACCTCAGCGGGTACATCCAGCTCCTACAATGAGCAGTTCTTC. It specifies CASTSAGTSSSYNEQFF.

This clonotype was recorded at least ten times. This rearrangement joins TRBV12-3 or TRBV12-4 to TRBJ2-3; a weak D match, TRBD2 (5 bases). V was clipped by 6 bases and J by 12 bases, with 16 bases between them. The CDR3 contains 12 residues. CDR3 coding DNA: TGTGCCAGCAGCCCGCGAGAGGGTAGTCAGTATTTT. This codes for CASSPREGSQYF.

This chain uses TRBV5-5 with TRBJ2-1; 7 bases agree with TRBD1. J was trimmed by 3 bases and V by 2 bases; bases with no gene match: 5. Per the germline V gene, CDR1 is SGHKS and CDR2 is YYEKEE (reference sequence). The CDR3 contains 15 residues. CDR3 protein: CASSLTGTVYNEQFF. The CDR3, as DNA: TGTGCCAGCAGCTTAACCGGGACAGTCTACAATGAGCAGTTCTTC. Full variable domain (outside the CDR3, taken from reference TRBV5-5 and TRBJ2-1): DAGVTQSPTHLIKTRGQQVTLRCSPISGHKSVSWYQQVLGQGPQFIFQYYEKEERGRGNFPDRFSARQFPNYSSELNVNALLLGDSALYLCASSLTGTVYNEQFFGPGTRLTVL.

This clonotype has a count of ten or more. The chain's CDR3 is CASNTGTRDEQFF. The CDR3 region has the DNA TGTGCCAGCAACACCGGGACGCGGGATGAGCAGTTCTTC. The V and J genes are TRBV27 and TRBJ2-1; D might be TRBD1 or TRBD2, each matching 5 bases. This CDR3 spans 13 amino acids. Germline V gene sequence: CDR1 MNHEY, CDR2 SMNVEV (reference sequence). V shed 7 bases and J shed 8 bases, with 15 bases lying between them.

DNA of the CDR3: TGTGCCAGCAGCTTGGTGCACAATAGCAATCAGCCCCAGCATTTT. It codes for CASSLVHNSNQPQHF. The J gene is TRBJ1-5, the V gene TRBV5-5; the D is unclear. CDR1 is SGHKS and CDR2 is YYEKEE in the germline V gene (reference sequence). V dropped 0 bases and J dropped 0 bases, with 7 bases sitting between them. This CDR3 spans 15 amino acids.

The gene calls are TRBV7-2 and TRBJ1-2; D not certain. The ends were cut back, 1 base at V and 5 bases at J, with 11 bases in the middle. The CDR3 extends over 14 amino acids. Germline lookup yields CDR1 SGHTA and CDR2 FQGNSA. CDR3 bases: TGTGCCAGCAGCTTAGAGGCCGGAGAGTATGGCTACACCTTC. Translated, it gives CASSLEAGEYGYTF.

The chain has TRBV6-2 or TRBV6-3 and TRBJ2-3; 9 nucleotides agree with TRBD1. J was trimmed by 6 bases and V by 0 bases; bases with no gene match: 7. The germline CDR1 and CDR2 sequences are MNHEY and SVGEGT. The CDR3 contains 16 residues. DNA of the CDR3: TGTGCCAGCAGTTACTCCGCCGGGACAGGGAAGGATACGCAGTATTTT. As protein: CASSYSAGTGKDTQYF.

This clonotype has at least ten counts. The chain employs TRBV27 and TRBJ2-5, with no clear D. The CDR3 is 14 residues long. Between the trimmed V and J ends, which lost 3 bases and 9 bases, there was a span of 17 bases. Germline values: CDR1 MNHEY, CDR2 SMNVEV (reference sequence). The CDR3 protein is CASSFEKMFPAQYF. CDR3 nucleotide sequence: TGTGCCAGCAGTTTCGAGAAAATGTTTCCGGCCCAGTACTTC.

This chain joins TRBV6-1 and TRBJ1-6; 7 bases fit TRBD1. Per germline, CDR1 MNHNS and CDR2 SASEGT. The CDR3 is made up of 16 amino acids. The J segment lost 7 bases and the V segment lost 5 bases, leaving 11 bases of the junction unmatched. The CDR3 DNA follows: TGTGCCAGCAGTTGGGTCTTACAGGGGAGGAATTCACCCCTCCACTTT. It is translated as CASSWVLQGRNSPLHF.